This entry is about one T cell receptor (beta chain). Its antigen is currently unknown. The table came from immunoSEQ multiplex PCR; TCRdb's copy has only in-frame clones and leaves some out. The repertoire holds around 97,000 clones, with about 80% as singletons. The CDR3 has 14 residues. Germline V gene lookup returns CDR1 LNHDA and CDR2 SQIVND (reference sequence). Trimming cost V 7 bases and J 4 bases, with 16 bases left between them. The data belong to a study of OX40 agonist ivuxolimab in advanced cancers. The wider study: Patients were given ivuxolimab, an antibody that agonizes OX40 (CD134). One patient with hepatocellular carcinoma and two with cutaneous melanoma, three in all, had partial responses.

On cycle 4 day 1 and cycle 7 day 1, as well as at baseline, blood was sampled. Study conclusions and caveats: It was not determined which antigens were specifically recognized by the peripheral T cells that had undergone clonal expansion.

This sample comprised CD4+ or CD8+ T cells sorted from blood, obtained in a trial of the OX40 agonist ivuxolimab. This receptor was taken from an adult with an advanced solid tumor such as melanoma, head and neck, liver or kidney cancer. This chain uses TRBV19 with TRBJ1-1, with D perhaps matching TRBD1 (6 bases). CDR3 sequence (DNA): TGTGCCAGTACCAGACGGGGGGCGGTCACTGAAGCTTTCTTT. This translates into CASTRRGAVTEAFF.